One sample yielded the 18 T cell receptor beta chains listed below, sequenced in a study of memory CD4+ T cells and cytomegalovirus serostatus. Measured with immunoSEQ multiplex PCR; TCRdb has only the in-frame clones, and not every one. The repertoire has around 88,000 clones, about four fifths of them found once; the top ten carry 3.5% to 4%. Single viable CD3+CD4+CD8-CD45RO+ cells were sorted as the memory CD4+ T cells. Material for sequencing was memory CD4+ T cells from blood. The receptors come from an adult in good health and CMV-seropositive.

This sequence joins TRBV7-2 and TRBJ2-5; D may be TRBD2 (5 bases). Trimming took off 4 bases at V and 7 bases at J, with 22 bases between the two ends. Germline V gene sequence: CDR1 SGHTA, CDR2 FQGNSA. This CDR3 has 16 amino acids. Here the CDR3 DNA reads TGTGCCAGCAGCTCCCTCGGCGCCGGGATGGATGGGACCCAGTACTTC. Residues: CASSSLGAGMDGTQYF.

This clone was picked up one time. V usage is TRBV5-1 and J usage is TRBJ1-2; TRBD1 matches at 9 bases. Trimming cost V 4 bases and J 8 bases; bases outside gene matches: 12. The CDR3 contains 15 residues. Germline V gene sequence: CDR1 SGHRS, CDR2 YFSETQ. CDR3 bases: TGCGCCAGCAGCGCGGGGACCTTCACAGGGGGCGGCTACACCTTC. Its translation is CASSAGTFTGGGYTF.

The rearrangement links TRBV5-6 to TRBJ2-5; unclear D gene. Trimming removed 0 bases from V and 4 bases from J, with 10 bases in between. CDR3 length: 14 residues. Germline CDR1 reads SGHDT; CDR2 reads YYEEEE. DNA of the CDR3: TGTGCCAGCAGCTTGGCCTGGGCGTCAGAGACCCAGTACTTC. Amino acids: CASSLAWASETQYF.

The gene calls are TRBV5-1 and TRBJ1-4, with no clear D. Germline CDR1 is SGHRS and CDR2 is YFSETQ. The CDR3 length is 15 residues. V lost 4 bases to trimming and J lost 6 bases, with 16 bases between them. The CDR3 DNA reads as TGCGCCAGCAGCCTTGACGGAACCCCATATGAAAAACTGTTTTTT. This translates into CASSLDGTPYEKLFF.

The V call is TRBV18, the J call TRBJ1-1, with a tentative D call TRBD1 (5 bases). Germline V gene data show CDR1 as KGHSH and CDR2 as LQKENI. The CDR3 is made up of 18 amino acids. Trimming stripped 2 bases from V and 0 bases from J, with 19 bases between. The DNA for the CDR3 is TGTGCCAGCTCACCAATGGGGCAGACCAGCCACATGAACACTGAAGCTTTCTTT. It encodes CASSPMGQTSHMNTEAFF.

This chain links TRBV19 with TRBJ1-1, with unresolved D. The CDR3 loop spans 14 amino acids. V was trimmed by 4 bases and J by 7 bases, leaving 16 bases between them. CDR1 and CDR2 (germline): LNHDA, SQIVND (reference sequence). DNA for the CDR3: TGTGCCAGTAGTAATGGCGGGGAAAGGAGTGAAGCTTTCTTT. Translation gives CASSNGGERSEAFF.

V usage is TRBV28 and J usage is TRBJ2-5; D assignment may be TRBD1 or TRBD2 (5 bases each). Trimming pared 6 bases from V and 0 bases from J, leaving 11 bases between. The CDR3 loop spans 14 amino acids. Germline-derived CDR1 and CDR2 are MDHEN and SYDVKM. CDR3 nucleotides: TGTGCCAGCAGGTTAGGGACGGACCAAGAGACCCAGTACTTC. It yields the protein CASRLGTDQETQYF.

The CDR3 reads CSIRATVGTDTQYF. The CDR3 nucleotides are TGCAGTATCCGGGCGACTGTTGGTACAGATACGCAGTATTTT. This chain uses TRBV29-1 with TRBJ2-3; D uncertain. Germline lookup yields CDR1 SQVTM and CDR2 ANQGSEA. CDR3 length: 14 amino acids.

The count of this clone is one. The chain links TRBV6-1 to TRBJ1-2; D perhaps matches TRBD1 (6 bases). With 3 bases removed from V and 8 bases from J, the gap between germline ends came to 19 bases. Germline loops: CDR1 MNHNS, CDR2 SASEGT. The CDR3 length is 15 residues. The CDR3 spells CASSEIPTGFQGYTF. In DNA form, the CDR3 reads TGTGCCAGCAGTGAGATCCCCACAGGGTTTCAAGGCTACACCTTC.

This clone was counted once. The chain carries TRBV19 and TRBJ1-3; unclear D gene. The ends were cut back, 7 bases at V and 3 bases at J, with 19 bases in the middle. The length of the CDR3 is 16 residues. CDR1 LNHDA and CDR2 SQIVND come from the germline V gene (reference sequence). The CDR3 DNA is TGTGCCAGTATCCCGCGATCCCGGCTCGGTGGAAACACCATATATTTT. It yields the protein CASIPRSRLGGNTIYF. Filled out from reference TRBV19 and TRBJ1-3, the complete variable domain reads DGGITQSPKYLFRKEGQNVTLSCEQNLNHDAMYWYRQDPGQGLRLIYYSQIVNDFQKGDIAEGYSVSREKKESFPLTVTSAQKNPTAFYLCASIPRSRLGGNTIYFGEGSWLTVV.

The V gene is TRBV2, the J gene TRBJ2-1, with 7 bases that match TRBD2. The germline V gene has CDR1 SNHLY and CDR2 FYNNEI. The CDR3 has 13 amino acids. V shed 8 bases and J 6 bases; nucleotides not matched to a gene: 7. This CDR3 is CASGRDYLNEQFF. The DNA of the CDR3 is TGTGCCAGCGGCCGGGACTACCTCAATGAGCAGTTCTTC.

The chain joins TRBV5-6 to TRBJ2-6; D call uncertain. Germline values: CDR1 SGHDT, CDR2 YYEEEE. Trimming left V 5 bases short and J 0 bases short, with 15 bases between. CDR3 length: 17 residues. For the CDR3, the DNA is TGTGCCAGCAGATCGGGTGGTGGAGACTCTGGGGCCAACGTCCTGACTTTC. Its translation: CASRSGGGDSGANVLTF.

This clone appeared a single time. CDR3 residues: CASSLDGPDTEAFF. In DNA form, the CDR3 reads TGCGCCAGCAGCTTGGATGGGCCAGACACTGAAGCTTTCTTT. The chain combines TRBV5-1 with TRBJ1-1; D uncertain. CDR1 and CDR2 from the germline V gene are SGHRS and YFSETQ. The V gene lost 0 bases and the J gene lost 3 bases, with 9 bases spanning the gap. The CDR3 sequence is 14 residues long.

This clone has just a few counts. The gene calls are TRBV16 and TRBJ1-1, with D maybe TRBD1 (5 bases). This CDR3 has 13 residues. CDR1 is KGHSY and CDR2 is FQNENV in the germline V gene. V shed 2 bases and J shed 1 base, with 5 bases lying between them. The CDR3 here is CASSQQGNTEAFF. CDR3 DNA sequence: TGTGCCAGCAGCCAACAGGGGAACACTGAAGCTTTCTTT.

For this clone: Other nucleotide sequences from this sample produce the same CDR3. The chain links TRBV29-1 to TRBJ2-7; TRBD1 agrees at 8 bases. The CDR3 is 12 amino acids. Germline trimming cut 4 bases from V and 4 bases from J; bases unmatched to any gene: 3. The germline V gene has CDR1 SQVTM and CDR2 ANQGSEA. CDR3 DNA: TGCAGCGTTGGACAGGGGACATACGAGCAGTACTTC. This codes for CSVGQGTYEQYF.

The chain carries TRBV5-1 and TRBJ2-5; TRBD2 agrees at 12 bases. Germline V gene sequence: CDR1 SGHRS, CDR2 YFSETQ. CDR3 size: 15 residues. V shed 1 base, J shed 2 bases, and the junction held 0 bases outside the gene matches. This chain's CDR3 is CASSLLAGGQETQYF. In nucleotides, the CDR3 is TGCGCCAGCAGCTTGCTAGCGGGAGGGCAAGAGACCCAGTACTTC. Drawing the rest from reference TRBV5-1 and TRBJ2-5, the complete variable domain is KAGVTQTPRYLIKTRGQQVTLSCSPISGHRSVSWYQQTPGQGLQFLFEYFSETQRNKGNFPGRFSGRQFSNSRSEMNVSTLELGDSALYLCASSLLAGGQETQYFGPGTRLLVL.

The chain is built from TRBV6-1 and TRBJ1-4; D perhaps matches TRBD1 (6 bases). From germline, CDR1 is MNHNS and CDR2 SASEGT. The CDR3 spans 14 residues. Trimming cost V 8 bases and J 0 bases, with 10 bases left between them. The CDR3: CASGRGTTNEKLFF. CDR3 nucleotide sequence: TGTGCCAGCGGCAGGGGAACAACTAATGAAAAACTGTTTTTT.

Here the CDR3 reads CASSTLQVGEAFF. The CDR3 region has the DNA TGTGCCAGCAGCACGCTTCAGGTGGGTGAAGCTTTCTTT. The rearrangement links TRBV5-4 to TRBJ1-1; the D is unclear. The germline CDR1 and CDR2 sequences are SGHNT and YYREEE (reference sequence). The CDR3 covers 13 residues. Trimming cost V 4 bases and J 7 bases, with 14 bases left between them. Combining the CDR3 with reference TRBV5-4 and TRBJ1-1 gives the whole variable domain ETGVTQSPTHLIKTRGQQVTLRCSSQSGHNTVSWYQQALGQGPQFIFQYYREEENGRGNFPPRFSGLQFPNYSSELNVNALELDDSALYLCASSTLQVGEAFFGQGTRLTVV.